A selection of T cell receptor beta chains follows, all from one sample in a study of beta chain features in type 1 diabetes. Here immunoSEQ multiplex PCR was the method, and the copy in TCRdb shows in-frame clones only, minus some. The table records some 70,000 clones, about 50% of them present only once. Sequenced input: central memory CD4+ T cells from blood. The receptor set was obtained from a man in his thirties or forties with type 1 diabetes. CDR3s include the opening cysteine and the closing phenylalanine or tryptophan. The D gene is left open where the match is weak. Size tells how often a clone was seen (once, few, many) or the class of an expanded clone, and some rows leave it out.

J,size,D,V,length,DNA,CDR3
TRBJ1-6,-,-,TRBV6-5,13,TGTGCCAGCAGAGCACAGGGTGGATCACCCCTCCACTTT,CASRAQGGSPLHF
TRBJ1-2,-,TRBD1,TRBV18,14,TGTGCCAGCTCACCACTGACAGGGAACTATGGCTACACCTTC,CASSPLTGNYGYTF
TRBJ2-7,-,TRBD1,TRBV5-1,14,TGCGCCAGCACCCAGTACAGGGGGTCCCTCGAGCAGTACTTC,CASTQYRGSLEQYF
TRBJ1-1,-,TRBD1,TRBV18,15,TGTGCCAGCTCACGGGAACAGGGGGTCGGGACTGAAGCTTTCTTT,CASSREQGVGTEAFF
TRBJ2-5,few,TRBD2,TRBV6-1,15,TGTGCCAGCAGTGAAGCCGGGACTAGCTTCGAGACCCAGTACTTC,CASSEAGTSFETQYF
TRBJ2-2,-,-,TRBV7-2,14,TGTGCCAGCAACTTGGGACTTCCCACCGGGGAGCTGTTTTTT,CASNLGLPTGELFF
TRBJ2-3,-,-,TRBV2,15,TGTGCCAGCAGTATGGCGGGGGCGGGAACAGATACGCAGTATTTT,CASSMAGAGTDTQYF
TRBJ2-5,few,TRBD1,TRBV5-1,14,TGCGCCAGCAGCTCCCGGACAGGGCCTCTGACCCAGTACTTC,CASSSRTGPLTQYF
TRBJ2-5,-,TRBD2,TRBV6-5,13,TGTGCCAGCACTAGCGGGGGGGACGAGACCCAGTACTTC,CASTSGGDETQYF
TRBJ1-2,-,TRBD1,TRBV18,16,TGTGCCAGCTCATTTGACCGGGACAGGGGTGGCTATGGCTACACCTTC,CASSFDRDRGGYGYTF
TRBJ2-3,-,TRBD2,TRBV7-2,14,TGTGCCAGTGCTAGCGGGGGCGGCACAGATACGCAGTATTTT,CASASGGGTDTQYF
TRBJ1-1,few,TRBD1,TRBV5-1,15,TGCGCCAGCAGCACTAGACAGGGGGCCAACACTGAAGCTTTCTTT,CASSTRQGANTEAFF
TRBJ2-7,many,-,TRBV5-1,15,TGCGCCAGCAGCTTCACCGGCGGGGGCCCCGACGAGCAGTACTTC,CASSFTGGGPDEQYF
TRBJ1-2,-,-,TRBV5-1,12,TGCGCCAGCAGCCCTCGTGACTATGGCTACACCTTC,CASSPRDYGYTF
TRBJ2-7,-,TRBD1,TRBV28,15,TGTGCCAGCAGGACACCGGGACAGGGGGCGGGCGAGCAGTACTTC,CASRTPGQGAGEQYF
TRBJ2-2,-,TRBD1,TRBV25-1,16,TGTGCCAGCACAATCCGGGACAGGGAGAACACCGGGGAGCTGTTTTTT,CASTIRDRENTGELFF
TRBJ1-4,-,TRBD1,TRBV6-1,14,TGTGCCAGCAGGGAAAACAGGGGGGGCGAAAAACTGTTTTTT,CASRENRGGEKLFF
TRBJ2-1,few,TRBD2,TRBV5-1,13,TGCGCCAGCAGCTCGGGACTAGCGAGTGAGCAGTTCTTC,CASSSGLASEQFF
TRBJ2-3,-,TRBD2,TRBV7-7,16,TGTGCCAGCAGCTTAGTAGCGGGAGGGGGCACAGATACGCAGTATTTT,CASSLVAGGGTDTQYF
TRBJ2-1,-,TRBD2,TRBV11-2,15,TGTGCCAGCAGCTTAACTAGCGGGAGGCGGGGTGAGCAGTTCTTC,CASSLTSGRRGEQFF
TRBJ2-7,-,-,TRBV6-1,13,TGTGCCAGCAGTTTGACTCGAGACTACGAGCAGTACTTC,CASSLTRDYEQYF
TRBJ1-1,-,TRBD1,TRBV5-1,15,TGCGCCAGCAGCGGACAGGGCGGCCGGAGCACTGAAGCTTTCTTT,CASSGQGGRSTEAFF
TRBJ2-7,-,TRBD2,TRBV5-1,17,TGCGCCAGCAGCGAATATCCTAGCGGGGGCAGCTCCTACGAGCAGTACTTC,CASSEYPSGGSSYEQYF
TRBJ1-4,-,-,TRBV2,16,TGTGCCAGCAGTGAAGCGATCGGGGGGAGGGGAGAAAAACTGTTTTTT,CASSEAIGGRGEKLFF
TRBJ2-7,-,TRBD1,TRBV7-2,14,TGTGCCAGCAGCTTACAGGGGGATTCCTACGAGCAGTACTTC,CASSLQGDSYEQYF
TRBJ1-1,-,TRBD1,TRBV10-2,19,TGCGCCAGCAGTGACCCGACGTGGGGGGACAGGGGCATGAACACTGAAGCTTTCTTT,CASSDPTWGDRGMNTEAFF
TRBJ2-3,-,-,TRBV4-1,16,TGCGCCAGCAGCCTATCCGGGGCGGGAACAGCAGATACGCAGTATTTT,CASSLSGAGTADTQYF
TRBJ2-3,-,TRBD1,TRBV7-9,14,TGTGCCAGCAGCTCTACAGGGGTCGTAGATACGCAGTATTTT,CASSSTGVVDTQYF
TRBJ2-7,few,-,TRBV29-1,13,TGCAGCGTTGGATGGACTTCTTCCTACGAGCAGTACTTC,CSVGWTSSYEQYF
TRBJ2-2,-,-,TRBV4-1,14,TGCGCCAGCAGCCACCCCGGGAACACCGGGGAGCTGTTTTTT,CASSHPGNTGELFF
TRBJ2-5,-,TRBD2,TRBV2,16,TGTGCCAGCAGTTCCCACGCAGCGGGGGGCCAAGAGACCCAGTACTTC,CASSSHAAGGQETQYF
TRBJ2-7,-,-,TRBV19,13,TGTGCCAGTAGTCCCCATAGCCGGGACGAGCAGTACTTC,CASSPHSRDEQYF
TRBJ2-5,few,TRBD2,TRBV6-1,14,TGTGCCAGCAGGAACCTAGCGGGTACAGAGACCCAGTACTTC,CASRNLAGTETQYF
TRBJ2-7,-,TRBD2,TRBV6-1,15,TGTGCCAGCACGAGGCTAGCGGGAGCGGCCTACGAGCAGTACTTC,CASTRLAGAAYEQYF
TRBJ1-5,few,-,TRBV4-2,18,TGTGCCAGCAGCCAAGATGGACAGACGGGGTGGGGCAATCAGCCCCAGCATTTT,CASSQDGQTGWGNQPQHF
TRBJ2-5,-,-,TRBV7-9,14,TGTGCCAGCAGTCAAAGACGGGGCCAAGAGACCCAGTACTTC,CASSQRRGQETQYF
TRBJ2-3,-,TRBD2,TRBV5-1,17,TGCGCCAGCAGCTTGGCCCATGCGGGGGGCGTCACAGATACGCAGTATTTT,CASSLAHAGGVTDTQYF
TRBJ2-4,-,TRBD1,TRBV5-1,14,TGCGCCAGCAGCGACCCGACAGGGGGAAACATTCAGTACTTC,CASSDPTGGNIQYF
TRBJ2-5,-,-,TRBV10-2,13,TGCGCCAGCCTGATTGGGGGGTCAGAGACCCAGTACTTC,CASLIGGSETQYF
TRBJ2-6,-,TRBD2,TRBV11-1,19,TGTGCCAGCAGCCGATTTAGCGGGAGGGCCGGATCCGGGGCCAACGTCCTGACTTTC,CASSRFSGRAGSGANVLTF
TRBJ1-1,-,-,TRBV5-1,13,TGCGCCAGCAGCTCGGAGTTGGACACTGAAGCTTTCTTT,CASSSELDTEAFF
TRBJ2-3,-,-,TRBV5-1,15,TGCGCCAGCAGCTTCAGGCAGGGGAACACAGATACGCAGTATTTT,CASSFRQGNTDTQYF
TRBJ2-7,-,-,TRBV5-1,15,TGCGCCAGCAGCAGAGACGACAGCATCTCCTACGAGCAGTACTTC,CASSRDDSISYEQYF
TRBJ2-7,few,TRBD1,TRBV4-1,14,TGCGCCAGCAGTACCGGGACAGGGAGATACGAGCAGTACTTC,CASSTGTGRYEQYF